Listed here are 21 T cell receptor beta chains from one sample, sequenced in a study of cytomegalovirus exposure and HLA in healthy donors. PCR involved 60 Vbeta and 13 Jbeta primers. TCRdb keeps only in-frame clones here, not all; method: immunoSEQ multiplex PCR. The sample carries under 150,000 clones, under 90% recorded once. Sequenced input: PBMCs. Receptors were obtained from a boy between 2 and 10 years old in good health and CMV-seronegative.

This sequence joins TRBV4-1 and TRBJ1-2; 11 bases match TRBD1. Germline CDR1 reads MGHRA; CDR2 reads YSYEKL. This CDR3 spans 17 amino acids. The V segment lost 4 bases and the J segment 1 base; nucleotides outside the gene matches: 8. The CDR3 spells CASSRTGGEMLNYGYTF. The CDR3, as DNA: TGCGCCAGCAGCCGGACAGGGGGCGAAATGCTTAACTATGGCTACACCTTC.

This clone occurred once. V usage is TRBV7-8 and J usage is TRBJ2-3, with TRBD1 as a possible D gene (6 bases). The CDR3 loop spans 15 amino acids. The germline V and J ends were trimmed by 7 bases and 1 base, with 15 bases remaining between them. The germline CDR1 and CDR2 sequences are SGHVS and FQNEAQ. The CDR3, as DNA: TGTGCCAGCACCTCCGACAGGTTCGGCACAGATACGCAGTATTTT. It specifies CASTSDRFGTDTQYF.

This chain connects TRBV10-3 to TRBJ2-7, with 8 bases lining up with TRBD2. The CDR3 runs to 13 residues. V lost 5 bases and J lost 4; bases outside the gene matches: 4. Germline V gene lookup returns CDR1 ENHRY and CDR2 SYGVKD. As DNA, the CDR3 is TGTGCCATCAGTACCGGGACTAGATACGAGCAGTACTTC. Translation gives CAISTGTRYEQYF.

The rearrangement joins TRBV6-6 to TRBJ1-1, with 7 bases aligning to TRBD1. V dropped 3 bases and J dropped 0; count of bases not matched to a gene: 7. This CDR3 is built from 16 residues. From germline, CDR1 is MNHNY and CDR2 SVGAGI (reference sequence). The CDR3 nucleotides read TGTGCCAGCAGTTATTCGGGACAGCACATGAACACTGAAGCTTTCTTT. Protein product: CASSYSGQHMNTEAFF.

This clone was picked up one time. The chain carries TRBV28 and TRBJ2-2; weak D call: TRBD1 (6 bases). Germline CDR1 reads MDHEN; CDR2 reads SYDVKM. The CDR3 is made up of 14 amino acids. V was clipped by 6 bases and J by 5 bases, with 13 bases between them. The DNA for the CDR3 is TGTGCCAGCAGAAGAGCAGGGGAAACCGGGGAGCTGTTTTTT. This codes for CASRRAGETGELFF.

The rearrangement uses TRBV5-4 and TRBJ1-4; D possibly corresponds to TRBD1 (5 bases). The CDR3 sequence is 16 residues long. The V gene lost 4 bases and the J gene lost 8 bases, with 21 bases spanning the gap. Germline values: CDR1 SGHNT, CDR2 YYREEE (reference sequence). The CDR3 DNA follows: TGTGCCAGCAGCCAAGATCAGGGCAAACGGTCCGAAAAACTGTTTTTT. The encoded protein is CASSQDQGKRSEKLFF.

The chain couples TRBV4-1 to TRBJ1-2, with D possibly TRBD1 on 5 matching bases. Germline CDR1 is MGHRA and CDR2 is YSYEKL. The CDR3 runs 16 residues. The V and J ends lost 1 base and 5 bases respectively, with 17 bases between them. CDR3 nucleotide sequence: TGCGCCAGCAGCCAAGTCATCGACAGAAAAAGATATGGCTACACCTTC. This sequence encodes CASSQVIDRKRYGYTF.

J is TRBJ2-3 and V is TRBV6-4; the match to TRBD2 covers 9 bases. The CDR3 runs 15 residues. CDR1 is MRHNA, CDR2 SNTAGT, per germline. V lost 3 bases, J lost 2 bases, and 3 bases stayed unmatched. CDR3 nucleotide sequence: TGTGCCAGCAGTGAAGGCGGGGGGGACACAGATACGCAGTATTTT. The encoded protein is CASSEGGGDTDTQYF.

The gene calls are TRBV9 and TRBJ2-3, with TRBD2 matching 7 bases. Trimming cost V 4 bases and J 4 bases; bases outside gene matches: 15. Germline-derived CDR1 and CDR2 are SGDLS and YYNGEE. The CDR3 is 17 amino acids. The CDR3 DNA sequence: TGTGCCAGCAGCTTTCTCGGGCTGGCGGGAGTAGCAGATACGCAGTATTTT. Protein sequence: CASSFLGLAGVADTQYF.

This clone was observed a few times. The rearrangement uses TRBV10-1 and TRBJ1-4; the D is unclear. From germline, CDR1 is WNHNN and CDR2 SYGVQD (reference sequence). V was pared by 10 bases and J by 0 bases, with 15 bases between. The CDR3 totals 15 residues. The CDR3, as DNA: TGCGCCACTCGACGAGGGTCTGCAACTAATGAAAAACTGTTTTTT. This encodes CATRRGSATNEKLFF.

J is TRBJ1-5 and V is TRBV6-1, with D unresolved. The CDR3 sequence is 14 residues long. The germline V gene encodes CDR1 MNHNS and CDR2 SASEGT. V lost 2 bases and J lost 4, with 9 bases in between. The CDR3 sequence: CASSEIRRNQPQHF. The CDR3 DNA reads TGTGCCAGCAGTGAAATTAGGAGGAATCAGCCCCAGCATTTT.

The chain combines TRBV5-4 with TRBJ2-7; D gene unclear. CDR3 size: 13 residues. Trimming took 0 bases from V and 3 from J, leaving 7 bases between them. CDR1 is SGHNT and CDR2 is YYREEE in the germline V gene (reference sequence). The CDR3 is CASSLAHGYEQYF. In nucleotides, the CDR3 is TGTGCCAGCAGCTTGGCCCACGGCTACGAGCAGTACTTC.

This chain links TRBV5-6 with TRBJ1-4; D perhaps matches TRBD1 (6 bases). Germline V lookup: CDR1 SGHDT, CDR2 YYEEEE. CDR3 length equals 14 residues. V gave up 3 bases and J gave up 8 bases, with 14 bases separating them. The CDR3 coding sequence is TGTGCCAGCAGCTCGGCCAGGGGCAACGAAAAACTGTTTTTT. This gives the protein CASSSARGNEKLFF.

This chain joins TRBV6-5 and TRBJ2-1; 11 bases match TRBD1. V dropped 2 bases and J dropped 5; count of bases not matched to a gene: 2. The CDR3 is made up of 15 amino acids. The V gene's germline CDR1 is MNHEY and CDR2 SVGAGI. CDR3 amino acids: CASSYGQGANNEQFF. Here the CDR3 DNA reads TGTGCCAGCAGTTACGGACAGGGGGCCAACAATGAGCAGTTCTTC.

This chain connects TRBV5-1 to TRBJ2-3; 13 bases map to TRBD2. The CDR3 runs to 17 residues. Germline CDR1 SGHRS, CDR2 YFSETQ. Trimming at V came to 5 bases and at J to 3 bases, leaving 9 bases not matched to a gene. CDR3 in DNA: TGCGCCAGCAGTGTGAGGACTAGCGGGGGACAGACAGATACGCAGTATTTT. The encoded protein is CASSVRTSGGQTDTQYF.

V usage is TRBV7-8 and J usage is TRBJ1-4; tentatively, D is TRBD1 (5 bases). CDR3 length: 15 residues. The V end was cut by 4 bases, the J end by 0 bases, with 9 bases between. Germline V gene sequence: CDR1 SGHVS, CDR2 FQNEAQ. This CDR3 reads CASSSQGATNEKLFF. CDR3 nucleotides: TGTGCCAGCAGCTCCCAAGGGGCAACTAATGAAAAACTGTTTTTT.

The chain combines TRBV27 with TRBJ1-5, with 7 bases matching TRBD1. Germline V lookup: CDR1 MNHEY, CDR2 SMNVEV (reference sequence). There are 19 residues in the CDR3. Trimming at V came to 4 bases and at J to 4 bases, leaving 19 bases not matched to a gene. The CDR3 bases are TGTGCCAGCAGTTCGAGACAGGGTACGAGTGGTACGGGTAATCAGCCCCAGCATTTT. It encodes CASSSRQGTSGTGNQPQHF.

V is TRBV5-5 and J is TRBJ2-7, with TRBD2 as a possible D gene (6 bases). Trimming removed 3 bases at V and 2 bases at J, with 12 bases between. The CDR3 covers 14 residues. Germline V lookup: CDR1 SGHKS, CDR2 YYEKEE (reference sequence). The CDR3 sequence: CASSSPGEAYEQYF. The DNA for the CDR3 is TGTGCCAGCAGCTCCCCGGGAGAGGCCTACGAGCAGTACTTC.

This chain joins TRBV7-9 and TRBJ2-7; tentative D call: TRBD1 (5 bases). This CDR3 comprises 15 residues. V was trimmed by 0 bases and J by 5 bases, leaving 14 bases between them. The V gene's germline CDR1 is SEHNR and CDR2 FQNEAQ (reference sequence). DNA for the CDR3: TGTGCCAGCAGCTTAGCTCTTGGGGCCGGAGACGAGCAGTACTTC. Its protein product is CASSLALGAGDEQYF.

This chain connects TRBV2 to TRBJ2-1; 14 bases are a match to TRBD2. CDR1 is SNHLY and CDR2 is FYNNEI in the germline V gene. After removal of 6 bases from V and 5 bases from J, the junction contained 3 bases not matched to a gene. This CDR3 comprises 15 residues. CDR3 amino acids: CASRGLAGADNEQFF. In DNA, the CDR3 is TGTGCCAGCAGGGGACTAGCGGGGGCTGACAATGAGCAGTTCTTC.

The chain uses TRBV28 and TRBJ2-2; unclear D gene. The CDR3 is made up of 15 amino acids. Germline loops: CDR1 MDHEN, CDR2 SYDVKM. Trimming removed 3 bases from V and 4 bases from J, with 12 bases in between. The DNA for the CDR3 is TGTGCCAGCAGTTTCCTGTTTGTTCCCACCGGGGAGCTGTTTTTT. As protein: CASSFLFVPTGELFF.